Listed here are 23 T cell receptor beta chains from one sample, sequenced in a study of T cells in Graves' hyperthyroidism and ophthalmopathy. Amplified regions were TCR beta CDR3 sequences from RNA transcripts. Primed by the HTBI set, a first-round RT-PCR was run on the TCR CDR3. TCRdb recomputed calls from the multiplex PCR reads with MiXCR, one row per CDR3 protein. The sample has around 200,000 distinct CDR3 sequences, 15% to 20% seen once. Sequenced input: blood. The source of these receptors is a woman in her 50s with Graves' hyperthyroidism.

Notes on this clonotype: A much larger clone lies a single base off, so this may be a read error. The V call is TRBV20-1, the J call TRBJ2-7; 11 nucleotides align to TRBD2. This CDR3 region has 17 residues. Germline V gene sequence: CDR1 DFQATT, CDR2 SNEGSKA (reference sequence). The CDR3: CSARDLTGTSGSYEQCF. In DNA form, the CDR3 reads TGCAGTGCTAGAGATCTAACTGGGACTAGCGGCTCCTACGAGCAGTGCTTC.

This clonotype was detected many times. The chain is built from TRBV19 and TRBJ2-5, with D perhaps given as TRBD1 or TRBD2 (5 bases each). The CDR3 totals 13 residues. Looked up from germline, CDR1 is LNHDA and CDR2 is SQIVND (reference sequence). Between the trimmed V and J ends, which lost 7 bases and 2 bases, there was a span of 11 bases. CDR3 nucleotides: TGTGCCAGTATAGGCTGGGGGCAAGAGACCCAGTACTTC. Amino acid sequence: CASIGWGQETQYF.

DNA of the CDR3: TGTGCCAGCAGTTTGAACGGACTCTATGAGCAGTTCTTC. Amino acid sequence: CASSLNGLYEQFF. This chain links TRBV12-3 or TRBV12-4 with TRBJ2-1, with D perhaps matching TRBD2 (5 bases). The CDR3 has 13 amino acids. Trimming stripped 3 bases from V and 8 bases from J, with 11 bases between.

This clonotype was detected ten times or more. This chain joins TRBV11-2 and TRBJ1-1, with no clear D. V was cut by 0 bases and J by 11 bases, with 7 bases left in between. CDR1 and CDR2 (germline): SGHAT, FQNNGV. The CDR3 extends over 11 amino acids. The CDR3 sequence is CASSLDSGAFF. For the CDR3, the DNA is TGTGCCAGCAGCTTAGATTCTGGGGCTTTCTTT. Combining the CDR3 with reference TRBV11-2 and TRBJ1-1 gives the whole variable domain EAGVAQSPRYKIIEKRQSVAFWCNPISGHATLYWYQQILGQGPKLLIQFQNNGVVDDSQLPKDRFSAERLKGVDSTLKIQPAKLEDSAVYLCASSLDSGAFFGQGTRLTVV.

In this sample, this clonotype turned up many times. This sequence joins TRBV20-1 and TRBJ2-3; the D gene is possibly TRBD1 (6 bases). V lost 3 bases to trimming and J lost 0 bases, with 10 bases between them. The CDR3 runs to 14 residues. Germline lookup yields CDR1 DFQATT and CDR2 SNEGSKA (reference sequence). The CDR3 protein is CSARFQGSTDTQYF. The CDR3 DNA is TGCAGTGCTAGGTTCCAGGGGAGCACAGATACGCAGTATTTT.

This chain connects TRBV20-1 to TRBJ2-5; D is undetermined. Germline lookup yields CDR1 DFQATT and CDR2 SNEGSKA (reference sequence). The CDR3 totals 13 residues. V gave up 0 bases and J gave up 3 bases, with 8 bases separating them. Here the CDR3 DNA reads TGCAGTGCTAGAGATACGGCGGAAGAGACCCAGTACTTC. The encoded protein is CSARDTAEETQYF.

This clonotype was detected ten times or more. The chain couples TRBV11-2 to TRBJ2-7; D not certain. CDR1 is SGHAT and CDR2 is FQNNGV in the germline V gene. The CDR3 spans 15 residues. With 1 base removed from V and 0 bases from J, the gap between germline ends came to 10 bases. The CDR3 sequence: CASSLGAVSSYEQYF. As DNA, the CDR3 is TGTGCCAGCAGCTTAGGGGCCGTGAGCTCCTACGAGCAGTACTTC.

This clonotype was seen repeatedly, ten times or more. The V and J genes are TRBV20-1 and TRBJ2-1; a weak D match, TRBD1 (5 bases). Between the trimmed V and J ends, which lost 6 bases and 6 bases, there was a span of 15 bases. The CDR3 sequence is 13 residues long. Germline V gives CDR1 DFQATT, CDR2 SNEGSKA (reference sequence). In DNA, the CDR3 is TGCAGTGCCGCGGACATACCGGTCAATGAGCAGTTCTTC. This translates into CSAADIPVNEQFF.

In this sample, this clonotype turned up a few times. It may be a read error: a sequence one base away is much more abundant. The V call is TRBV24-1, the J call TRBJ2-5; 7 bases match TRBD2. The CDR3 has 16 amino acids. CDR1 is KGHDR and CDR2 is SFDVKD in the germline V gene. CDR3 protein: CAASDSGVRGEETQYF. The DNA of the CDR3 is TGTGCCGCCAGTGATTCCGGGGTCCGGGGGGAGGAGACCCAGTACTTC.

This clonotype showed up just a few times. The V and J genes are TRBV20-1 and TRBJ2-7; 12 bases agree with TRBD2. The germline V gene encodes CDR1 DFQATT and CDR2 SNEGSKA (reference sequence). This CDR3 region has 15 residues. The junction had 6 bases not matched to a gene; V was cut back by 3 bases and J by 3 bases. CDR3 protein: CSARLATSGSYEQYF. For the CDR3, the DNA is TGCAGTGCTAGGCTTGCGACTAGCGGGAGCTACGAGCAGTACTTC.

This clonotype has at least ten counts. The V and J genes are TRBV6-1 and TRBJ2-1; D tentatively reads TRBD1 or TRBD2 (5 bases each). This CDR3 comprises 16 residues. Germline CDR1 reads MNHNS; CDR2 reads SASEGT. V lost 5 bases, J lost 3 bases, and 17 bases lay in between. CDR3 DNA: TGTGCCAGCAGTAGTGGGACCGATGCAGGCTACAATGAGCAGTTCTTC. Translated: CASSSGTDAGYNEQFF.

This clonotype has at least ten counts. The rearrangement links TRBV29-1 to TRBJ1-2; 12 nucleotides agree with TRBD1. V lost 6 bases, J lost 6 bases, and 8 bases stayed unmatched. The CDR3 contains 14 residues. The germline CDR1 and CDR2 sequences are SQVTM and ANQGSEA. CDR3 nucleotides: TGCAGCGTCCTCACCGGGACAGGGGGCAATGGCTACACCTTC. This sequence encodes CSVLTGTGGNGYTF.

The chain has TRBV20-1 and TRBJ1-3, with D uncertain. Per the germline V gene, CDR1 is DFQATT and CDR2 is SNEGSKA (reference sequence). V dropped 0 bases and J dropped 15 bases, with 12 bases sitting between them. The CDR3 consists of 11 residues. This chain's CDR3 is CSARDGPSQYF. The DNA for the CDR3 is TGCAGTGCTAGAGATGGTCCCAGCCAATATTTT.

In the case of this clonotype: Just one base apart from a much larger clone, this may be a read error. The CDR3 region is CASSANWVEVLYGYTF. The CDR3 region has the DNA TGTGCCAGCAGCGCCAATTGGGTGGAGGTGCTATATGGCTACACCTTC. The V gene is TRBV3-1, the J gene TRBJ1-2; no definite D call. Germline CDR1 LGHDT, CDR2 YNNKEL (reference sequence). V dropped 5 bases and J dropped 5 bases, with 21 bases sitting between them. This CDR3 region has 16 residues.

This clonotype has at least ten counts. The chain employs TRBV6-2 or TRBV6-3 and TRBJ2-7; 11 bases fit TRBD2. The germline V gene has CDR1 MNHEY and CDR2 SVGEGT. This CDR3 region has 14 residues. The V gene end was trimmed by 11 bases and the J gene end by 2 bases; junction bases not matched to a gene: 8. The CDR3 bases are TGTGCCGGAGCTAGCGGGGGGCCCCCCTACGAGCAGTACTTC. Protein sequence: CAGASGGPPYEQYF.

The chain links TRBV20-1 to TRBJ2-5, with D perhaps being TRBD1 or TRBD2 (5 bases each). CDR1 DFQATT and CDR2 SNEGSKA come from the germline V gene (reference sequence). Between the trimmed V and J ends, which lost 2 bases and 1 base, there was a span of 11 bases. The CDR3 consists of 14 residues. In DNA form, the CDR3 reads TGCAGTGCTAGACCAGGGACCCCCCAAGAGACCCAGTACTTC. Its translation is CSARPGTPQETQYF.

This clonotype came up many times. V gene TRBV6-6 combines with J gene TRBJ1-1, with 9 bases that match TRBD1. This CDR3 has 15 residues. Germline CDR1 and CDR2: MNHNY and SVGAGI (reference sequence). Losses at the gene ends were 0 bases for V and 5 bases for J; bases not matched to a gene: 4. CDR3 bases: TGTGCCAGCAGTTACTCGGGACAGGGCTGGACTGAAGCTTTCTTT. It encodes CASSYSGQGWTEAFF.

The chain employs TRBV11-2 and TRBJ2-5, with a tentative D call TRBD1 (6 bases). Germline CDR1 SGHAT, CDR2 FQNNGV. The ends were cut back, 1 base at V and 0 bases at J, with 9 bases in the middle. CDR3 length: 15 residues. DNA for the CDR3: TGTGCCAGCAGCTTAGCAACAGGGAACCAAGAGACCCAGTACTTC. Its translation is CASSLATGNQETQYF. Based on the CDR3 plus reference TRBV11-2 and TRBJ2-5, the full variable domain is EAGVAQSPRYKIIEKRQSVAFWCNPISGHATLYWYQQILGQGPKLLIQFQNNGVVDDSQLPKDRFSAERLKGVDSTLKIQPAKLEDSAVYLCASSLATGNQETQYFGPGTRLLVL.

This clonotype has only a few counts. V and J are TRBV4-1 and TRBJ1-5; D ambiguous. There are 14 residues in the CDR3. Germline V gene data show CDR1 as MGHRA and CDR2 as YSYEKL. Trimming took off 6 bases at V and 0 bases at J, with 9 bases between the two ends. The CDR3 reads CASSHHLSNQPQHF. CDR3 bases: TGCGCCAGCAGTCACCACCTTAGCAATCAGCCCCAGCATTTT.

This clonotype was recorded many times. The chain links TRBV7-9 to TRBJ1-4; TRBD1 agrees at 7 bases. After removal of 5 bases from V and 2 bases from J, the junction contained 2 bases not matched to a gene. CDR3 length equals 14 residues. Germline V gene data show CDR1 as SEHNR and CDR2 as FQNEAQ (reference sequence). CDR3 region: CASSAQGTNEKLFF. Written as DNA, the CDR3 is TGTGCCAGCAGCGCACAGGGGACTAATGAAAAACTGTTTTTT. The variable domain in full, completed from reference TRBV7-9 and TRBJ1-4, reads DTGVSQNPRHKITKRGQNVTFRCDPISEHNRLYWYRQTLGQGPEFLTYFQNEAQLEKSRLLSDRFSAERPKGSFSTLEIQRTEQGDSAMYLCASSAQGTNEKLFFGSGTQLSVL.

There are many counts of this clonotype. This chain connects TRBV6-1 to TRBJ1-2, with 11 positions matching TRBD1. The junction had 8 bases not matched to a gene; V was cut back by 4 bases and J by 7 bases. Germline values: CDR1 MNHNS, CDR2 SASEGT. The CDR3 runs to 15 residues. CDR3 coding DNA: TGTGCCAGCAGTGGTGGGACAGGGGGTCGAAGTGGCTACACCTTC. It yields the protein CASSGGTGGRSGYTF.

The table lists this clonotype with many counts. The chain carries TRBV10-1 and TRBJ2-3; D is perhaps TRBD1 (5 bases). Germline V gene data show CDR1 as WNHNN and CDR2 as SYGVQD (reference sequence). The V end lost 3 bases, the J end lost 1 base, and 11 bases lay between the germline ends. CDR3 length: 15 residues. CDR3 nucleotides: TGCGCCAGCAGTGAAATCGGACAAGGCACAGATACGCAGTATTTT. Protein sequence: CASSEIGQGTDTQYF.

Concerning this clonotype itself: The junction differs from germline at one of its ends, possibly a read error. In DNA, the CDR3 is TGCGCCAGCAGCCAAGGGCCAGATTATAATTCACCCCTCCACTTT. As protein: CASSQGPDYNSPLHF. This chain connects TRBV7-8 to TRBJ1-6; D gene uncertain. Germline CDR1 SGHVS, CDR2 FQNEAQ. This CDR3 has 15 amino acids. Full variable domain (remainder filled in from reference TRBV7-8 and TRBJ1-6): GAGVSQSPRYKVAKRGQDVALRCDPISGHVSLFWYQQALGQGPEFLTYFQNEAQLDKSGLPSDRFFAERPEGSVSTLKIQRTQQEDSAVYLCASSQGPDYNSPLHFGNGTRLTVT.